Each of the 25 T cell receptor beta chains below was sequenced from the same sample in a study of T cell responses to AZD1222 COVID-19 vaccine. Some clones are missing from TCRdb's copy, which holds only in-frame ones; the method was immunoSEQ multiplex PCR. Among around 140,000 clones listed, roughly nine tenths were seen once. The sample in question was peripheral blood, obtained 28 days after the second AZD1222 dose. The origin of the receptors is an adult who received the AZD1222 COVID-19 vaccine.

CDR3 sequence reads: CASSYHGQGNTEAFF. DNA of the CDR3: TGTGCCAGCAGTTACCACGGACAGGGGAACACTGAAGCTTTCTTT. This sequence joins TRBV6-2 or TRBV6-3 and TRBJ1-1; 8 bases line up with TRBD1. This CDR3 contains 15 residues. Per germline, CDR1 MNHEY and CDR2 SVGEGT. Trimming at V came to 2 bases and at J to 1 base, leaving 3 bases not matched to a gene.

The rearrangement links TRBV10-3 to TRBJ2-2; D is unresolved. Trimming pared 3 bases from V and 6 bases from J, leaving 11 bases between. Germline assignment: CDR1 ENHRY and CDR2 SYGVKD. The CDR3 has 14 amino acids. This chain's CDR3 is CAISDSFQPGELFF. CDR3 bases: TGTGCCATCAGTGATAGTTTTCAGCCCGGGGAGCTGTTTTTT.

The chain uses TRBV11-3 and TRBJ2-7; D is ambiguous. Germline lookup yields CDR1 SGHNT and CDR2 YENEEA. Trimming removed 1 base at V and 3 bases at J, with 10 bases between. The CDR3 has 14 residues. The CDR3: CASSLAGRYYEQYF. Written as DNA, the CDR3 is TGTGCCAGCAGCTTAGCGGGCAGGTACTACGAGCAGTACTTC.

This chain links TRBV7-9 with TRBJ1-6, with 7 bases fitting TRBD1. Trimming removed 8 bases from V and 7 bases from J; junction bases left unmatched: 8. Germline CDR1 is SEHNR and CDR2 is FQNEAQ (reference sequence). The CDR3 is made up of 14 amino acids. CDR3 DNA: TGTGCCAGCTCCCTCATGACAGGGAATTCACCCCTCCACTTT. Translated: CASSLMTGNSPLHF.

The chain joins TRBV7-2 to TRBJ1-2, with 8 positions matching TRBD1. The germline V gene encodes CDR1 SGHTA and CDR2 FQGNSA. With V trimmed by 0 bases and J by 4 bases, 7 bases remained unmatched. The CDR3 has 16 amino acids. In nucleotides, the CDR3 is TGTGCCAGCAGCTTAGCTCCAACAGGGGGTCTCTATGGCTACACCTTC. Protein product: CASSLAPTGGLYGYTF.

The sample holds one count of this clone. The chain couples TRBV30 to TRBJ2-1; 11 bases are shared with TRBD2. Trimming took 5 bases from V and 6 from J; bases not matched to a gene: 12. The CDR3 spans 16 residues. From germline, CDR1 is GTSNPN and CDR2 SVGIG (reference sequence). In DNA form, the CDR3 reads TGTGCCTGGTCCTCGGGGAGACTAGCGGGGTTCAATGAGCAGTTCTTC. The encoded protein is CAWSSGRLAGFNEQFF.

V is TRBV28 and J is TRBJ1-6; D is perhaps TRBD1 (6 bases). Trimming pared 8 bases from V and 8 bases from J, leaving 19 bases between. The CDR3 length is 15 residues. Germline V lookup: CDR1 MDHEN, CDR2 SYDVKM. The CDR3 sequence is CASSLRGAPDSPLHF. The DNA for the CDR3 is TGTGCCAGCTCGCTGAGGGGGGCGCCTGATTCACCCCTCCACTTT.

The chain uses TRBV16 and TRBJ1-5, with 9 bases matching TRBD1. The CDR3 extends over 18 amino acids. The V segment lost 1 base and the J segment 1 base; nucleotides outside the gene matches: 8. Germline-derived CDR1 and CDR2 are KGHSY and FQNENV. CDR3 sequence reads: CASSQLGGTGNSNQPQHF. The DNA of the CDR3 is TGTGCCAGCAGCCAATTAGGGGGGACAGGGAACAGCAATCAGCCCCAGCATTTT.

J is TRBJ1-1 and V is TRBV5-4; no clear D. This CDR3 spans 14 amino acids. V lost 0 bases and J lost 1, with 7 bases in between. CDR1 is SGHNT, CDR2 YYREEE, per germline (reference sequence). The chain's CDR3 is CASSLGTGNTEAFF. DNA for the CDR3: TGTGCCAGCAGCTTGGGGACGGGGAACACTGAAGCTTTCTTT.

The chain carries TRBV7-9 and TRBJ1-6; no clear D. The CDR3 loop spans 15 amino acids. Germline V gene data show CDR1 as SEHNR and CDR2 as FQNEAQ (reference sequence). The ends were cut back, 3 bases at V and 8 bases at J, with 14 bases in the middle. In DNA, the CDR3 is TGTGCCAGCAGCTTCCTTGGGAAGGCCGATTCACCCCTCCACTTT. Encoded protein: CASSFLGKADSPLHF.

The V and J genes are TRBV21-1 and TRBJ1-5. TRBV21-1 is classified as a pseudogene. The CDR3 spans 15 residues. Here the CDR3 DNA reads TGTGCCAGCAGCCCCGAAGGGAAGACCAATCAGCCCCAGCATTTT. Its protein is CASSPEGKTNQPQHF.

This sequence joins TRBV24-1 and TRBJ2-5, with D possibly TRBD2 on 5 matching bases. The germline gives CDR1 KGHDR, CDR2 SFDVKD. Trimming stripped 5 bases from V and 1 base from J, with 16 bases between. The CDR3 totals 16 residues. CDR3 DNA: TGTGCCACCAGTGGAAATCGCCTGGGAGCCCAAGAGACCCAGTACTTC. Protein: CATSGNRLGAQETQYF.

This chain connects TRBV19 to TRBJ2-1; D call uncertain. Germline lookup yields CDR1 LNHDA and CDR2 SQIVND (reference sequence). The CDR3 runs 12 residues. Deletions cut 1 base from V and 6 bases from J, with 4 bases between. The CDR3 region is CASSIGVNEQFF. In nucleotides, the CDR3 is TGTGCCAGTAGTATAGGAGTCAATGAGCAGTTCTTC.

In this sample, this clone turned up a few times. This rearrangement joins TRBV10-3 to TRBJ2-1; D unclear. The CDR3 is made up of 11 amino acids. Trimming left V 4 bases short and J 5 bases short, with 3 bases between. Germline CDR1 reads ENHRY; CDR2 reads SYGVKD. CDR3 sequence: CAISAHNEQFF. The CDR3 region has the DNA TGTGCCATCAGTGCCCACAATGAGCAGTTCTTC.

V gene TRBV24-1 combines with J gene TRBJ2-1, with 11 bases aligning to TRBD1. The CDR3 is made up of 17 amino acids. Germline V CDR1 and CDR2: KGHDR, SFDVKD. J lost 7 bases, V lost 3 bases, and 10 bases had no gene match. In nucleotides, the CDR3 is TGTGCCACCAGTGATCCCCCCGGACAGGGGGCGAGGAATGAGCAGTTCTTC. It translates to CATSDPPGQGARNEQFF.

The gene calls are TRBV7-2 and TRBJ2-1, with D perhaps TRBD1 (5 bases). The CDR3 consists of 14 residues. Germline CDR1 is SGHTA and CDR2 is FQGNSA. The germline V and J ends were trimmed by 1 base and 5 bases, with 9 bases remaining between them. The CDR3 region has the DNA TGTGCCAGCAGCTTAGGGGGCCCGAACAATGAGCAGTTCTTC. It specifies CASSLGGPNNEQFF.

The V call is TRBV28, the J call TRBJ1-4, with D perhaps matching TRBD1 (6 bases). This CDR3 contains 19 residues. With 3 bases removed from V and 5 bases from J, the gap between germline ends came to 25 bases. Germline CDR1 reads MDHEN; CDR2 reads SYDVKM. The CDR3 nucleotides are TGTGCCAGCAGTTTCTTCTGGGGCGTCCTGGACAGCCCGAATGAAAAACTGTTTTTT. This sequence encodes CASSFFWGVLDSPNEKLFF.

V and J are TRBV29-1 and TRBJ1-4; no firm D call. The V gene lost 1 base and the J gene lost 7 bases, with 4 bases spanning the gap. Per germline, CDR1 SQVTM and CDR2 ANQGSEA. CDR3 size: 11 residues. CDR3 nucleotides: TGCAGCGTTGAAGGGCGTGAAAAACTGTTTTTT. Its translation is CSVEGREKLFF.

The chain links TRBV5-1 to TRBJ2-3, with 8 bases identical to TRBD2. V was pared by 0 bases and J by 1 base, with 1 base of the junction left unmatched. This CDR3 spans 15 amino acids. CDR1 is SGHRS and CDR2 is YFSETQ in the germline V gene. The DNA of the CDR3 is TGCGCCAGCAGCTTGGCACTAGCGGGCACAGATACGCAGTATTTT. It yields the protein CASSLALAGTDTQYF.

V and J are TRBV5-4 and TRBJ1-1; no clear D gene. V was pared by 0 bases and J by 5 bases, with 8 bases between. This CDR3 is 13 amino acids long. Looked up from germline, CDR1 is SGHNT and CDR2 is YYREEE (reference sequence). Here the CDR3 reads CASSLGGRTEAFF. CDR3 sequence (DNA): TGTGCCAGCAGCTTGGGCGGGAGGACTGAAGCTTTCTTT. The whole variable domain, remainder taken from reference TRBV5-4 and TRBJ1-1, is ETGVTQSPTHLIKTRGQQVTLRCSSQSGHNTVSWYQQALGQGPQFIFQYYREEENGRGNFPPRFSGLQFPNYSSELNVNALELDDSALYLCASSLGGRTEAFFGQGTRLTVV.

The chain has TRBV11-2 and TRBJ2-2; tentative D call: TRBD1 (5 bases). The V and J ends lost 5 bases and 4 bases respectively, with 17 bases between them. The CDR3 has 16 amino acids. The germline V gene has CDR1 SGHAT and CDR2 FQNNGV. CDR3 residues: CASSPLRGRGTGELFF. The CDR3 DNA is TGTGCCAGCAGCCCCTTAAGGGGCCGCGGCACCGGGGAGCTGTTTTTT.

This chain connects TRBV28 to TRBJ1-1; no firm D call. Germline CDR1 reads MDHEN; CDR2 reads SYDVKM. V lost 8 bases and J 3 bases, leaving 22 bases between the germline ends. The CDR3 is made up of 16 amino acids. The chain's CDR3 is CASPPGVGFGDTEAFF. As DNA, the CDR3 is TGTGCCAGCCCGCCCGGAGTAGGTTTTGGGGACACTGAAGCTTTCTTT.

The chain uses TRBV5-1 and TRBJ1-1; 7 nucleotides line up with TRBD1. The trim removed 3 bases at V and 5 bases at J, leaving 10 bases unmatched. Germline values: CDR1 SGHRS, CDR2 YFSETQ. This CDR3 is built from 15 residues. The CDR3: CASSWRQGPGTEAFF. The CDR3 DNA sequence: TGCGCCAGCAGCTGGAGACAGGGACCGGGGACTGAAGCTTTCTTT.

This sequence joins TRBV28 and TRBJ1-2; D perhaps matches TRBD1 (6 bases). The CDR3 has 15 residues. The V end lost 3 bases, the J end lost 4 bases, and 15 bases lay between the germline ends. Germline values: CDR1 MDHEN, CDR2 SYDVKM. CDR3 in amino acids: CASSLEGQVPYGYTF. The CDR3 DNA reads TGTGCCAGCAGTTTGGAGGGACAAGTCCCCTATGGCTACACCTTC.

V gene TRBV19 combines with J gene TRBJ2-3, with D possibly being TRBD1 (6 bases). The V gene lost 6 bases and the J gene lost 1 base, with 14 bases spanning the gap. This CDR3 has 15 residues. Looked up from germline, CDR1 is LNHDA and CDR2 is SQIVND (reference sequence). The CDR3, as DNA: TGTGCCAGTAGCGACTCAGGGGCAGGCACAGATACGCAGTATTTT. Its protein product is CASSDSGAGTDTQYF.